The clone carrying this T cell receptor beta chain was seen more than once but under ten times. Its target is unknown. The source of the sample is a study of T cell repertoires in cytomegalovirus infection. Across the whole study: A matching HLA type, together with CMV infection, was signaled by public TCR beta signatures.

The study's findings and limits: There were carriers of CMV plus the relevant HLA, and cumulative public TCR beta family frequency identified them.

TCRdb itself ran the reads through MiXCR, one entry per CDR3 protein. Of about 920,000 distinct CDR3 sequences listed, roughly 30% were seen once; the top ten hold around an eighth. This receptor was obtained from a human donor in good health (CMV status not recorded). Some clones in this sample may be carry-over from other donors' samples. The specimen was cultured CD8+ T cells from PBMCs, collected from culture after CMV antigen stimulation.

CDR3 region: CASSRRGEGTEAFF. CDR3 coding DNA: TGTGCCAGCAGTCGGAGGGGTGAGGGCACTGAAGCTTTCTTT. J is TRBJ1-1 and V is TRBV2; D perhaps matches TRBD1 (5 bases). The CDR3 covers 14 residues. Germline V gene lookup returns CDR1 SNHLY and CDR2 FYNNEI. Trimming cost V 5 bases and J 4 bases, with 14 bases left between them.